One sample yielded the 22 T cell receptor beta chains listed below, sequenced in a study of blood T cell repertoires in COVID-19 (dated by TCRdb to about 2020). Receptor libraries were prepared by the immunoSEQ multiplex PCR assay. Entries here come from immuneACCESS through TCRdb and include only in-frame sequences with V and J called. Some clones fail to appear in such tables; in the studies checked, an unresolved V gene covers under half of the shortfall, and the cause of the remainder is unknown. In all, the sample holds under 450,000 clones, and around 86% of those were seen once. Together, the top ten hold 5% to 6% of the sample. The sequenced material came from PBMCs or T cells enriched from blood (not recorded which). The receptors were sampled from a woman between 50 and 59 years old who had recovered from COVID-19.

The V call is TRBV6-5, the J call TRBJ1-1, with 8 bases aligning to TRBD1. Losses at the gene ends were 5 bases for V and 4 bases for J; bases not matched to a gene: 9. Germline V gene lookup returns CDR1 MNHEY and CDR2 SVGAGI. This CDR3 comprises 15 residues. CDR3 sequence reads: CASSPRQGLATEAFF. CDR3 nucleotides: TGTGCCAGCAGTCCTAGACAGGGGCTCGCCACTGAAGCTTTCTTT.

V and J are TRBV27 and TRBJ1-2, with a possible D match to TRBD1 (6 bases). The CDR3 length is 13 residues. Per germline, CDR1 MNHEY and CDR2 SMNVEV (reference sequence). Trimming removed 8 bases from V and 1 base from J, with 11 bases in between. The CDR3 DNA reads TGTGCCAGCGGCAGGGGCGGTAACTATGGCTACACCTTC. It codes for CASGRGGNYGYTF.

This clone has only one observation. J is TRBJ1-2 and V is TRBV19; 11 nucleotides line up with TRBD1. V trimming: 1 base; J trimming: 6 bases; junction bases outside the gene matches: 4. The CDR3 runs to 15 residues. Germline CDR1 is LNHDA and CDR2 is SQIVND (reference sequence). The CDR3 loop reads CASSIGTGGTDGYTF. The DNA for the CDR3 is TGTGCCAGTAGTATAGGGACAGGGGGCACAGATGGCTACACCTTC.

This sequence joins TRBV5-1 and TRBJ1-2; TRBD1 is a possible D gene (5 bases). This CDR3 contains 15 residues. Germline V lookup: CDR1 SGHRS, CDR2 YFSETQ. V was shortened by 3 bases and J by 4 bases, with 16 bases between the two germline ends. CDR3 protein: CASSSGGGDVYGYTF. The CDR3 coding sequence is TGCGCCAGCAGCTCTGGAGGAGGGGACGTCTATGGCTACACCTTC.

The rearrangement joins TRBV18 to TRBJ1-5; 10 bases map to TRBD1. CDR1 and CDR2 (germline): KGHSH, LQKENI. V lost 5 bases to trimming and J lost 7 bases; unmatched junction nucleotides: 11. The CDR3 is made up of 16 amino acids. CDR3 loop: CASSSTRTGGEQPQHF. As DNA, the CDR3 is TGTGCCAGCTCATCCACTCGGACAGGGGGTGAACAGCCCCAGCATTTT.

This chain links TRBV3-1 (or the pseudogene TRBV3-2) with TRBJ2-3, with 7 bases identical to TRBD2. Trimming took 6 bases from V and 1 from J; bases not matched to a gene: 10. From germline, CDR1 is LGHDT and CDR2 YNNKEL (reference sequence). This CDR3 has 16 amino acids. In DNA form, the CDR3 reads TGTGCCAGCAGAACTACCGGACTAGGGGGCACAGATACGCAGTATTTT. Residues: CASRTTGLGGTDTQYF.

In its sample, this clone was seen a few times. The chain has TRBV29-1 and TRBJ2-3; D uncertain. This CDR3 is 13 amino acids long. Germline CDR1 SQVTM, CDR2 ANQGSEA. Trimming shortened V by 4 bases and J by 6 bases, and 14 bases separated the two germline ends. The CDR3 loop is CSVGGAAQDTQYF. As DNA, the CDR3 is TGCAGCGTTGGCGGTGCGGCTCAGGATACGCAGTATTTT.

This chain joins TRBV5-5 and TRBJ1-3; D ambiguous. The CDR3 spans 15 residues. In germline, CDR1 is SGHKS, CDR2 YYEKEE (reference sequence). The V end lost 0 bases, the J end lost 2 bases, and 9 bases lay between the germline ends. The CDR3 loop reads CASSLASGPGNTIYF. The CDR3 DNA sequence: TGTGCCAGCAGCTTGGCCTCAGGTCCTGGAAACACCATATATTTT.

The chain combines TRBV10-3 with TRBJ1-1; unclear D gene. The CDR3 consists of 15 residues. V gave up 3 bases and J gave up 4 bases, with 15 bases separating them. Germline CDR1 and CDR2: ENHRY and SYGVKD. The CDR3, as DNA: TGTGCCATCAGTGATACGTATTCGGGAGGCACTGAAGCTTTCTTT. Protein product: CAISDTYSGGTEAFF.

V usage is TRBV7-2 and J usage is TRBJ1-6; TRBD1 matches at 9 bases. CDR1 is SGHTA and CDR2 is FQGNSA in the germline V gene. This CDR3 is 14 amino acids long. Trimming took 5 bases from V and 14 from J; bases not matched to a gene: 10. The CDR3 DNA follows: TGTGCCAGCAGCAAGGGTGACAGGGGGTCATCCCTCCACTTT. This codes for CASSKGDRGSSLHF.

The chain combines TRBV24-1 with TRBJ2-3; 9 bases fit TRBD2. Per the germline V gene, CDR1 is KGHDR and CDR2 is SFDVKD. The CDR3 loop spans 15 amino acids. The trim removed 6 bases at V and 3 bases at J, leaving 6 bases unmatched. CDR3 nucleotide sequence: TGTGCCACCAGTCGCGGGGGGGCCGGTACAGATACGCAGTATTTT. Its translation: CATSRGGAGTDTQYF.

The gene calls are TRBV19 and TRBJ2-3; weak D call: TRBD1 (6 bases). CDR3 size: 15 residues. V was cut by 2 bases and J by 2 bases, with 11 bases left in between. The germline gives CDR1 LNHDA, CDR2 SQIVND (reference sequence). The CDR3 nucleotides are TGTGCCAGTAGTATATCAGGGGCACTCACAGATACGCAGTATTTT. Its translation is CASSISGALTDTQYF.

V gene TRBV9 combines with J gene TRBJ2-2; a weak D match, TRBD2 (6 bases). V was trimmed by 1 base and J by 0 bases, leaving 10 bases between them. CDR3 size: 16 residues. Germline CDR1 and CDR2: SGDLS and YYNGEE. This CDR3 reads CASSVRTSPNTGELFF. The CDR3 DNA reads TGTGCCAGCAGCGTACGTACTAGCCCGAACACCGGGGAGCTGTTTTTT.

Many counts were recorded for this clone. The chain combines TRBV7-9 with TRBJ1-2; D may be TRBD1 (5 bases). The CDR3 spans 15 residues. V was shortened by 7 bases and J by 2 bases, with 17 bases between the two germline ends. Germline CDR1 is SEHNR and CDR2 is FQNEAQ (reference sequence). CDR3 bases: TGTGCCAGCATCTCCCCAGGGCCCGGAAACTATGGCTACACCTTC. It specifies CASISPGPGNYGYTF.

The gene calls are TRBV19 and TRBJ1-2, with 7 bases matching TRBD1. J lost 0 bases, V lost 10 bases, and 14 bases had no gene match. Germline CDR1 and CDR2: LNHDA and SQIVND (reference sequence). The CDR3 has 16 residues. The CDR3 sequence is CATTTQGGSANYGYTF. CDR3 coding DNA: TGTGCCACCACTACGCAGGGGGGATCCGCTAACTATGGCTACACCTTC. The full variable domain, its missing parts supplied by reference TRBV19 and TRBJ1-2, is DGGITQSPKYLFRKEGQNVTLSCEQNLNHDAMYWYRQDPGQGLRLIYYSQIVNDFQKGDIAEGYSVSREKKESFPLTVTSAQKNPTAFYLCATTTQGGSANYGYTFGSGTRLTVV.

The J gene is TRBJ2-2, the V gene TRBV30; D remains ambiguous. Trimming removed 4 bases at V and 2 bases at J, with 8 bases between. The length of the CDR3 is 13 residues. The V gene's germline CDR1 is GTSNPN and CDR2 SVGIG (reference sequence). This CDR3 reads CAWNSLNTGELFF. CDR3 nucleotides: TGTGCCTGGAATAGCCTCAACACCGGGGAGCTGTTTTTT. Variable domain in full (rest from reference TRBV30 and TRBJ2-2): SQTIHQWPATLVQPVGSPLSLECTVEGTSNPNLYWYRQAAGRGLQLLFYSVGIGQISSEVPQNLSASRPQDRQFILSSKKLLLSDSGFYLCAWNSLNTGELFFGEGSRLTVL.

The chain has TRBV3-1 (or the pseudogene TRBV3-2) and TRBJ2-7; 11 bases agree with TRBD1. V was pared by 4 bases and J by 2 bases, with 10 bases of the junction left unmatched. The CDR3 spans 17 residues. Germline lookup yields CDR1 LGHDT and CDR2 YNNKEL (reference sequence). The CDR3 coding sequence is TGTGCCAGCAGCCCGGGGACAGGGGGTTATCAGGCCTACGAGCAGTACTTC. Translating gives CASSPGTGGYQAYEQYF.

The chain uses TRBV4-2 and TRBJ1-4, with 7 bases aligning to TRBD1. V trimming: 3 bases; J trimming: 8 bases; junction bases outside the gene matches: 9. Germline loops: CDR1 LGHNA, CDR2 YNFKEQ. The CDR3 runs to 15 residues. The CDR3, as DNA: TGTGCCAGCAGCCAGATCAGGGGGATGAAGGAAAAACTGTTTTTT. It codes for CASSQIRGMKEKLFF.

The count of this clone is one. The chain joins TRBV10-3 to TRBJ1-6; TRBD1 matches 9 bases. The V gene's germline CDR1 is ENHRY and CDR2 SYGVKD. The CDR3 length is 14 residues. V lost 3 bases and J lost 10; bases outside the gene matches: 4. CDR3 residues: CAISETGGPSPLHF. As DNA, the CDR3 is TGTGCCATCAGTGAAACAGGGGGCCCATCACCCCTCCACTTT.

J is TRBJ1-1 and V is TRBV7-8; the match to TRBD1 covers 7 bases. From germline, CDR1 is SGHVS and CDR2 FQNEAQ. The CDR3 totals 14 residues. V lost 5 bases and J lost 6; bases outside the gene matches: 9. The CDR3 region has the DNA TGTGCCAGCAGCCCCCGAGAGGGGGCCTCTGAAGCTTTCTTT. Residues: CASSPREGASEAFF.

The chain has TRBV7-3 and TRBJ2-3; D possibly corresponds to TRBD1 (5 bases). Germline loops: CDR1 SGHTA, CDR2 FQGTGA. With 5 bases removed from V and 2 bases from J, the gap between germline ends came to 11 bases. There are 14 residues in the CDR3. Here the CDR3 reads CASSMDKNTDTQYF. CDR3 coding DNA: TGTGCCAGCAGCATGGACAAGAACACAGATACGCAGTATTTT.

This chain links TRBV5-5 with TRBJ2-2, with 9 bases that match TRBD2. V was pared by 4 bases and J by 2 bases, with 9 bases of the junction left unmatched. The CDR3 has 17 residues. From germline, CDR1 is SGHKS and CDR2 YYEKEE (reference sequence). CDR3 protein: CASSPRGAGGNTGELFF. DNA for the CDR3: TGTGCCAGCAGCCCTAGGGGAGCGGGAGGCAACACCGGGGAGCTGTTTTTT. Complete variable domain (other parts from reference TRBV5-5 and TRBJ2-2): DAGVTQSPTHLIKTRGQQVTLRCSPISGHKSVSWYQQVLGQGPQFIFQYYEKEERGRGNFPDRFSARQFPNYSSELNVNALLLGDSALYLCASSPRGAGGNTGELFFGEGSRLTVL.